The entry below gives a single T cell receptor beta chain sequence along with its context. Its specificity is not known. Incorporated into the TCR beta cDNA libraries were unique molecular identifiers, which served to reduce PCR and sequencing biases. With about 0.9 to 11 million T cells as the source, approximately 500,000 cDNA molecules resulted. MiXCR, run by TCRdb on the PCR reads, gives a single entry per CDR3 protein. This table holds around 770,000 distinct CDR3 sequences, 35% to 55% found once. The sample is drawn from a study of post-analysis software for immune sequencing data. About the research overall: There were relapsing-remitting, secondary progressive and progressive-relapsing multiple sclerosis among the disease courses included. Study-level results: Five or six TRBV segments were significantly more frequent in patients than in controls. TRBV5-6, TRBV5-1 and TRBV20-1 were among these segments. Patients with multiple sclerosis recorded significantly lower normalized Chao1 diversity than controls, the study found.

The CDR3 spans 16 residues. V lost 3 bases, J lost 0 bases, and 13 bases lay in between. The rearrangement links TRBV12-3 or TRBV12-4 to TRBJ2-3, with unresolved D. The sequence was collected from a girl aged 5-17 years with multiple sclerosis. Sequenced material: blood. The CDR3 spells CASSFRPQPSTDTQYF. The CDR3 bases are TGTGCCAGCAGTTTCAGACCCCAACCTAGCACAGATACGCAGTATTTT.